This T cell receptor (beta chain) was recorded in a study of T cell responses to AZD1222 COVID-19 vaccine. Study as a whole: Researchers grouped second doses given at about 4 or about 12 weeks into one pool.

Clones were read by immunoSEQ multiplex PCR, and TCRdb kept only the in-frame ones, dropping some. The sample yields approximately 79,000 clones, about 88% seen once. Of note for this clone: Its antigen is undetermined.

Study-wide findings and caveats: Spike-specific TCR breadth and depth rose after two AZD1222 doses. Close to half of all spike-specific TCRs reportedly target regions of the variants that are unmutated. The peak T cell response came first, and repertoires were sampled only after it.

Germline CDR1 is MNHEY and CDR2 is SVGEGT. V lost 3 bases to trimming and J lost 8 bases, with 7 bases between them. The CDR3 covers 12 residues. This specimen was peripheral blood, taken on day 0 of AZD1222 vaccination. The TCR originated in an adult in good health. The chain uses TRBV6-2 or TRBV6-3 and TRBJ1-4; D unclear. The CDR3 DNA reads as TGTGCCAGCAGTTATTTAGGGGAAAAACTGTTTTTT. This sequence encodes CASSYLGEKLFF.